One and the same sample provided the 8 T cell receptor beta chains below, sequenced in a study of blood T cell repertoires in COVID-19. Some clones are missing from TCRdb's copy, which holds only in-frame ones; the method was immunoSEQ multiplex PCR. The sample has approximately 150,000 clones; approximately 84% are singletons. The sequencing input was peripheral blood. The receptors here all came from a woman aged 50 to 65 with COVID-19, enrolled during active disease.

This sequence joins TRBV7-6 and TRBJ1-1; weak D call: TRBD1 (6 bases). The CDR3 sequence is 15 residues long. Trimming stripped 3 bases from V and 1 base from J, with 12 bases between. Germline-derived CDR1 and CDR2 are SGHVS and FNYEAQ. CDR3 DNA: TGTGCCAGCAGCTTGAGGACAGAGGGGAACACTGAAGCTTTCTTT. It specifies CASSLRTEGNTEAFF.

The V gene is TRBV4-1, the J gene TRBJ1-2, with D hard to call. The germline V gene encodes CDR1 MGHRA and CDR2 YSYEKL. The length of the CDR3 is 15 residues. V shed 3 bases and J shed 4 bases, with 15 bases lying between them. DNA of the CDR3: TGCGCCAGCAGCCATGTCAAGGAGCCCTTCTATGGCTACACCTTC. Translating it yields CASSHVKEPFYGYTF.

This clone was picked up a small number of times. This chain uses TRBV19 with TRBJ2-7; D is possibly TRBD2 (5 bases). This CDR3 is 13 amino acids long. Per germline, CDR1 LNHDA and CDR2 SQIVND (reference sequence). V was shortened by 7 bases and J by 2 bases, with 12 bases between the two germline ends. The CDR3 spells CASNPGVAYEQYF. The CDR3 DNA sequence: TGTGCCAGTAATCCCGGGGTTGCCTACGAGCAGTACTTC.

This chain links TRBV9 with TRBJ1-4; a possible D gene is TRBD1 (5 bases). The CDR3 length is 14 residues. V was clipped by 2 bases and J by 5 bases, with 10 bases between them. Per the germline V gene, CDR1 is SGDLS and CDR2 is YYNGEE. The CDR3 DNA reads TGTGCCAGCAGCGTTGAGGGGAGGAATGAAAAACTGTTTTTT. It specifies CASSVEGRNEKLFF.

This chain joins TRBV4-1 and TRBJ2-7; D may be TRBD2 (7 bases). V gave up 0 bases and J gave up 6 bases, with 12 bases separating them. This CDR3 is 14 amino acids long. The germline V gene has CDR1 MGHRA and CDR2 YSYEKL. This CDR3 is CASSQEGGAGEQYF. In DNA form, the CDR3 reads TGCGCCAGCAGCCAAGAGGGGGGGGCCGGCGAGCAGTACTTC.

The chain carries TRBV6-5 and TRBJ1-6; 8 nucleotides agree with TRBD1. The germline V gene encodes CDR1 MNHEY and CDR2 SVGAGI. Trimming cost V 7 bases and J 3 bases; bases outside gene matches: 2. This CDR3 is 14 amino acids long. The CDR3: CASIGQGYNSPLHF. The CDR3 DNA follows: TGTGCCAGCATAGGACAGGGCTATAATTCACCCCTCCACTTT.

V usage is TRBV4-1 and J usage is TRBJ1-2; no reliable D call. V shed 0 bases and J shed 8 bases, with 10 bases lying between them. CDR3 size: 13 residues. The V gene's germline CDR1 is MGHRA and CDR2 YSYEKL. CDR3 in amino acids: CASSQEANTGYTF. The CDR3 DNA reads as TGCGCCAGCAGCCAAGAAGCGAACACGGGCTACACCTTC.

The chain is built from TRBV10-3 and TRBJ1-5; D is possibly TRBD1 (5 bases). V lost 0 bases, J lost 0 bases, and 15 bases lay in between. The CDR3 consists of 18 residues. Germline V gene sequence: CDR1 ENHRY, CDR2 SYGVKD. The CDR3 bases are TGTGCCATCAGTGAGTCTGTAGGGATGGACAATAGCAATCAGCCCCAGCATTTT. Residues: CAISESVGMDNSNQPQHF.